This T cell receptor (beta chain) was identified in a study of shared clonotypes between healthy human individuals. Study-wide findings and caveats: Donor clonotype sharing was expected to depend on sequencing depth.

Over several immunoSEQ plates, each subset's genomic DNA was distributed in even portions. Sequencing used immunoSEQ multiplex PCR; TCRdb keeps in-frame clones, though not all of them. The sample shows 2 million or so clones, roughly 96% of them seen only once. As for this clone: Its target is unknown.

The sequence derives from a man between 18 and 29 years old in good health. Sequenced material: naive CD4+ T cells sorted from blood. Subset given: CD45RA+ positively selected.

The CDR3 sequence: CASSTRGIEKLFF. In nucleotides, the CDR3 is TGTGCCAGCAGCACCAGGGGAATTGAAAAACTGTTTTTT. The chain is built from TRBV11-2 and TRBJ1-4; maybe TRBD1 (6 bases). V lost 5 bases and J lost 7, with 11 bases in between. The CDR3 covers 13 residues. Germline lookup yields CDR1 SGHAT and CDR2 FQNNGV. The full variable domain, with the rest looked up from reference TRBV11-2 and TRBJ1-4, is EAGVAQSPRYKIIEKRQSVAFWCNPISGHATLYWYQQILGQGPKLLIQFQNNGVVDDSQLPKDRFSAERLKGVDSTLKIQPAKLEDSAVYLCASSTRGIEKLFFGSGTQLSVL.